The present T cell receptor beta chain was sequenced within a study of T-cell reconstitution after alpha-beta-depleted transplantation in children. A library of TCRbeta sequences, prepared with unique molecular identifiers, was generated. TCRdb ran MiXCR on the PCR reads and lists one entry per CDR3 protein. The sample includes over 85,000 distinct CDR3 sequences, 4.5% to 7.5% of them seen just once. Germline-derived CDR1 and CDR2 are LGHNA and YNFKEQ. This CDR3 has 17 residues. V lost 2 bases, J lost 10 bases, and 9 bases stayed unmatched. The TCR originated in a female patient aged 2-10 years who had a stem cell transplant for Fanconi anemia, so the T cells may come from the graft donor. This chain uses TRBV4-2 with TRBJ2-1, with 15 bases fitting TRBD2. The material sequenced was PBMCs, mostly from graft donor cells, taken 60 days after TCRalphabeta/CD19-depleted stem cell transplant. The CDR3, as DNA: TGTGCCAGCAGCCAATCCCGGACTAGCGGGGGGGGATGGGAGCAGTTCTTC. Translation: CASSQSRTSGGGWEQFF.